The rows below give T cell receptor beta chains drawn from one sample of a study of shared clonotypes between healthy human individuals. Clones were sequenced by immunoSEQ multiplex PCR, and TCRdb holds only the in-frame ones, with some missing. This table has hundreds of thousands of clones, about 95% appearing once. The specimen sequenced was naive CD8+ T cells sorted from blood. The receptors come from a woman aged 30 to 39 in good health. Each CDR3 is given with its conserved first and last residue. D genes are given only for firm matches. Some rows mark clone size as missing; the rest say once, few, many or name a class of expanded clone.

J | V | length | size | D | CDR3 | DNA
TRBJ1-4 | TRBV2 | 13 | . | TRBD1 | CAREDRGRGKLFF | TGTGCCAGAGAGGACAGGGGGAGAGGAAAACTGTTTTTT
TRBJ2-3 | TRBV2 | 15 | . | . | CASSEWTSSTDTQYF | TGTGCCAGCAGTGAATGGACAAGTAGCACAGATACGCAGTATTTT
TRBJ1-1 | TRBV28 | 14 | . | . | CASSLLEPNTEAFF | TGTGCCAGCAGTTTATTGGAGCCGAACACTGAAGCTTTCTTT
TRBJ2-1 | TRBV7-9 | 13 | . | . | CASSRGGYNEQFF | TGTGCCAGCAGCCGGGGTGGGTACAATGAGCAGTTCTTC
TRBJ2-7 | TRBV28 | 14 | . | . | CASGGGRATYEQYF | TGTGCCAGCGGTGGGGGGCGGGCGACCTACGAGCAGTACTTC
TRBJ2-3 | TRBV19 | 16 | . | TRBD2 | CASSSGSLGAPDTQYF | TGTGCCAGTAGCAGCGGGAGTCTGGGGGCGCCCGATACGCAGTATTTT
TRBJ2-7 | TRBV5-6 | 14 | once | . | CASSFEGFTYEQYF | TGTGCCAGCAGCTTTGAGGGCTTCACCTACGAGCAGTACTTC
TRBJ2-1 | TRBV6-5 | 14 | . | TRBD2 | CASRAGESYNEQFF | TGTGCCAGCAGGGCGGGAGAATCGTACAATGAGCAGTTCTTC
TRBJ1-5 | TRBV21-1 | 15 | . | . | CASRGFVRSNQPQHF | TGTGCCAGCAGGGGGTTTGTTAGAAGCAATCAGCCCCAGCATTTT
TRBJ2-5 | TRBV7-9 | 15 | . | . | CASSGFSAPPETQYF | TGTGCCAGCAGCGGATTCAGTGCCCCGCCAGAGACCCAGTACTTC
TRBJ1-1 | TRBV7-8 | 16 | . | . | CASSPSGRLLNTEAFF | TGTGCCAGCAGCCCCTCAGGCCGTCTCCTGAACACTGAAGCTTTCTTT
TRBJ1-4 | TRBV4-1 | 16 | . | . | CASSHIKGRGNEKLFF | TGCGCCAGCAGCCACATAAAGGGACGGGGTAATGAAAAACTGTTTTTT
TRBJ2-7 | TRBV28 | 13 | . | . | CASSPGRLYEQYF | TGTGCCAGCAGTCCCGGACGGCTATACGAGCAGTACTTC
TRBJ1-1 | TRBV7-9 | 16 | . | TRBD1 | CASSSGQVRRNTEAFF | TGTGCCAGCAGCTCGGGACAGGTGAGGAGGAACACTGAAGCTTTCTTT
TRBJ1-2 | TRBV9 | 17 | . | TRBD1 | CASSPAGQLISNYGYTF | TGTGCCAGCAGCCCCGCGGGACAGTTGATCTCTAACTATGGCTACACCTTC
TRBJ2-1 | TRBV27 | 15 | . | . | CASSLYGTGYNEQFF | TGTGCCAGCAGTTTATATGGTACGGGGTACAATGAGCAGTTCTTC
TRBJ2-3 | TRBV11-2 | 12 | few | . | CASSYQTDTQYF | TGTGCCAGCAGCTACCAGACAGATACGCAGTATTTT
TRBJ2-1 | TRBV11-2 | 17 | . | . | CASSLMRVGGPYNEQFF | TGTGCCAGCAGCTTAATGCGGGTCGGGGGCCCCTACAATGAGCAGTTCTTC
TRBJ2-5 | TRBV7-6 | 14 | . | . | CASSWGDSGETQYF | TGTGCCAGCAGCTGGGGGGACAGCGGTGAGACCCAGTACTTC
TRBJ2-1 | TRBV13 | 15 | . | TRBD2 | CASSEGLAGVDEQFF | TGTGCCAGCAGCGAGGGACTAGCGGGAGTGGATGAGCAGTTCTTC
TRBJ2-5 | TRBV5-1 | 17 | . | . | CASSLFPVGGLQETQYF | TGCGCCAGCAGCTTGTTCCCCGTTGGGGGACTCCAAGAGACCCAGTACTTC